A selection of T cell receptor beta chains follows, all from one sample in a study of shared clonotypes between healthy human individuals. Assay used: immunoSEQ multiplex PCR; TCRdb lists only in-frame clones, some missing. The top ten clones hold 0.3% to 0.4% of a sample with roughly 2.2 million clones, 85% to 95% of them seen once. The sequenced material came from naive CD4+ T cells from PBMCs. These receptors came from a man aged 18 to 35 in good health. Some clones in this sample may be carry-over from other donors' samples. Each CDR3 is given with its conserved first and last residue. A D gene is named only where the DNA matches it firmly. Clone size is shown for a subset of rows, as once, few, many or a class of expanded clone.

d_call j_call v_call clone_size cdr3_aa cdr3_nt
. TRBJ2-7 TRBV19 once CASTATVSSYEQYF TGTGCCAGTACCGCGACTGTGAGCTCCTACGAGCAGTACTTC
TRBD2 TRBJ2-1 TRBV5-1 . CASSPRTSGYNEQFF TGCGCCAGCAGCCCGAGGACTAGCGGGTACAATGAGCAGTTCTTC
TRBD2 TRBJ2-3 TRBV5-1 . CASSPRLAGADTQYF TGCGCCAGCAGCCCTAGACTAGCGGGAGCAGATACGCAGTATTTT
. TRBJ1-4 TRBV30 . CAWSHRTGSLHATNEKLFF TGTGCCTGGAGTCACCGCACAGGGAGCCTGCATGCAACTAATGAAAAACTGTTTTTT
TRBD1 TRBJ1-5 TRBV28 . CASSPTGTGGNQPQHF TGTGCCAGCAGTCCTACCGGGACAGGGGGCAATCAGCCCCAGCATTTT
. TRBJ2-7 TRBV7-3 . CASSLGRLPYEQYF TGTGCCAGCAGCTTAGGCAGGCTTCCCTACGAGCAGTACTTC
TRBD2 TRBJ2-7 TRBV28 . CASSLYDPGLAGVPFGEQYF TGTGCCAGCAGTTTATACGATCCGGGACTAGCGGGAGTGCCCTTCGGTGAGCAGTACTTC
. TRBJ1-1 TRBV18 few CASSGAVGNTEAFF TGTGCCAGCTCGGGGGCCGTGGGGAACACTGAAGCTTTCTTT
. TRBJ2-5 TRBV7-9 . CASSQAGRAETQYF TGTGCCAGCAGCCAGGCGGGCAGGGCGGAGACCCAGTACTTC
. TRBJ2-1 TRBV18 . CASSPPGSRRYNEQFF TGTGCCAGCTCACCACCCGGGTCCCGGCGGTACAATGAGCAGTTCTTC
. TRBJ2-2 TRBV11-2 once CASSLAPGRGGELFF TGTGCCAGCAGCTTAGCTCCGGGCCGGGGCGGGGAGCTGTTTTTT
. TRBJ1-5 TRBV6-5 . CASISKDQPQHF TGTGCCAGCATTTCCAAGGATCAGCCCCAGCATTTT
. TRBJ2-3 TRBV12-2 once CASRLGRDLTVKVDTRRTQYF TGTGCAAGTCGCTTAGGGCGGGACTTGACTGTCAAAGTAGATACCCGTCGTACGCAGTATTTT
. TRBJ2-1 TRBV7-2 . CASSPPVGVSYNEQFF TGTGCCAGCAGCCCCCCCGTCGGGGTATCCTACAATGAGCAGTTCTTC
. TRBJ2-1 TRBV4-2 . CASSQGSRGSSYNEQFF TGTGCCAGCAGCCAAGGAAGTCGCGGTTCCTCCTACAATGAGCAGTTCTTC
TRBD1 TRBJ2-3 TRBV9 . CASSVAGGQGGTDTQYF TGTGCCAGCAGCGTAGCGGGCGGACAGGGCGGCACAGATACGCAGTATTTT